Listed here are 2 T cell receptor beta chains from one sample, sequenced in a study of CD8+ T cells in alopecia areata. Extraction and reverse transcription of RNA yielded cDNA as the sequencing template. Produced via immunoSEQ multiplex PCR; TCRdb's table is partial and in-frame only. The table includes 90,000 to 150,000 clones, roughly 68% detected once. Sequences were obtained from CD4+ T cells sorted from blood. These receptors all come from a human donor in good health.

The chain uses TRBV29-1 and TRBJ2-2; D is unclear. V shed 0 bases and J shed 4 bases, with 6 bases lying between them. Looked up from germline, CDR1 is SQVTM and CDR2 is ANQGSEA. There are 13 residues in the CDR3. The CDR3 DNA sequence: TGCAGCGTTGAAGATTGGAGCACCGGGGAGCTGTTTTTT. Its protein product is CSVEDWSTGELFF.

Concerning this clone: One junction end does not reproduce the germline sequence, and a read error may be involved. The CDR3 DNA is TGTGCCAGCAGCCAAGACCGAAGACCGCTTAATTTT. Amino acid sequence: CASSQDRRPLNF. J is TRBJ2-3 and V is TRBV14; no reliable D call. This CDR3 has 12 residues. Germline V gene sequence: CDR1 SGHDN, CDR2 FVKESK.